This T cell receptor beta chain was retrieved from a study of blood T cell repertoires in COVID-19. Sequencing used immunoSEQ multiplex PCR; TCRdb keeps in-frame clones, though not all of them. The table shows about 270,000 clones, with 80% to 90% occurring only once. V lost 0 bases to trimming and J lost 1 base; unmatched junction nucleotides: 4. CDR1 and CDR2 from the germline V gene are SGHVS and FNYEAQ. CDR3 length: 16 residues. The origin of this receptor is a woman between 18 and 29 years old who had recovered from COVID-19. Sequencing used PBMCs or T cells enriched from blood (not recorded which). This chain links TRBV7-6 with TRBJ1-1; 8 bases line up with TRBD1. The CDR3 spells CASSLAPGGENTEAFF. CDR3 DNA: TGTGCCAGCAGCTTAGCGCCAGGGGGCGAGAACACTGAAGCTTTCTTT.